Presented here are 29 T cell receptor beta chains from one specimen sequenced in a study of shared clonotypes between healthy human individuals. TCRdb's table, derived via immunoSEQ multiplex PCR, lists solely in-frame clones and lacks some. This table holds a few million clones, 93% found once. Sequenced: naive CD4+ T cells from PBMCs. Subset here: CD45RA+ positively selected. The receptor set was obtained from a man younger than 35 in good health. Some clones in this sample may be carry-over from other donors' samples.

CDR3 sequence: CASSPNQGQAEAFF. The CDR3 coding sequence is TGTGCCAGCTCACCAAACCAGGGCCAGGCTGAAGCTTTCTTT. V usage is TRBV18 and J usage is TRBJ1-1; a possible D gene is TRBD1 (5 bases). Germline loops: CDR1 KGHSH, CDR2 LQKENI. V shed 2 bases and J shed 6 bases, with 13 bases lying between them. The CDR3 contains 14 residues.

The chain links TRBV9 to TRBJ2-2, with a weak D call TRBD1 (6 bases). V dropped 1 base and J dropped 2 bases, with 9 bases sitting between them. Germline assignment: CDR1 SGDLS and CDR2 YYNGEE. CDR3 length equals 15 residues. CDR3: CASSVLQGNTGELFF. The DNA for the CDR3 is TGTGCCAGCAGCGTATTACAGGGAAACACCGGGGAGCTGTTTTTT. Based on the CDR3 plus reference TRBV9 and TRBJ2-2, the full variable domain is DSGVTQTPKHLITATGQRVTLRCSPRSGDLSVYWYQQSLDQGLQFLIQYYNGEERAKGNILERFSAQQFPDLHSELNLSSLELGDSALYFCASSVLQGNTGELFFGEGSRLTVL.

The V gene is TRBV18, the J gene TRBJ2-1; no definite D call. The V end was cut by 3 bases, the J end by 0 bases, with 9 bases between. CDR1 is KGHSH and CDR2 is LQKENI in the germline V gene. The CDR3 has 15 amino acids. Written as DNA, the CDR3 is TGTGCCAGCTCACCCCACCCTAGCTCCTACAATGAGCAGTTCTTC. Translated, it gives CASSPHPSSYNEQFF. Combining the CDR3 with reference TRBV18 and TRBJ2-1 gives the whole variable domain NAGVMQNPRHLVRRRGQEARLRCSPMKGHSHVYWYRQLPEEGLKFMVYLQKENIIDESGMPKERFSAEFPKEGPSILRIQQVVRGDSAAYFCASSPHPSSYNEQFFGPGTRLTVL.

The rearrangement uses TRBV28 and TRBJ1-1; D remains ambiguous. The ends were cut back, 4 bases at V and 3 bases at J, with 15 bases in the middle. In germline, CDR1 is MDHEN, CDR2 SYDVKM. This CDR3 region has 15 residues. As DNA, the CDR3 is TGTGCCAGCAGTTCAAGGGAGGGTCTGGACACTGAAGCTTTCTTT. Protein sequence: CASSSREGLDTEAFF.

A remark on this clone: Other DNA sequences in this sample translate to the same CDR3. V usage is TRBV5-1 and J usage is TRBJ2-7; no definite D call. CDR1 and CDR2 from the germline V gene are SGHRS and YFSETQ. Trimming took 0 bases from V and 2 from J, leaving 3 bases between them. The CDR3 has 12 amino acids. In DNA, the CDR3 is TGCGCCAGCAGCTTGGGTGCCTACGAGCAGTACTTC. Protein: CASSLGAYEQYF.

The gene calls are TRBV6-6 and TRBJ2-2; D gene ambiguous. This CDR3 is 13 amino acids long. Per the germline V gene, CDR1 is MNHNY and CDR2 is SVGAGI (reference sequence). The V end lost 2 bases, the J end lost 7 bases, and 8 bases lay between the germline ends. The CDR3: CASSYVVDGELFF. As DNA, the CDR3 is TGTGCCAGCAGTTACGTGGTGGACGGGGAGCTGTTTTTT.

This chain uses TRBV6-5 with TRBJ2-2, with D perhaps being TRBD1 or TRBD2 (6 bases each). The CDR3 loop spans 15 amino acids. CDR1 and CDR2 (germline): MNHEY, SVGAGI. Trimming took off 6 bases at V and 5 bases at J, with 16 bases between the two ends. The CDR3 is CASSPPQGRTGELFF. The CDR3 coding sequence is TGTGCCAGCAGCCCTCCCCAGGGGAGGACCGGGGAGCTGTTTTTT.

This chain links TRBV5-1 with TRBJ2-5, with D tentatively TRBD1 or TRBD2 (5 bases each). Germline loops: CDR1 SGHRS, CDR2 YFSETQ. This CDR3 has 14 residues. The ends were cut back, 4 bases at V and 3 bases at J, with 13 bases in the middle. The CDR3 DNA reads as TGCGCCAGCAGCACGGGGACCGGGGAAGAGACCCAGTACTTC. Protein product: CASSTGTGEETQYF.

The rearrangement joins TRBV6-1 to TRBJ1-3, with 11 bases lining up with TRBD1. Trimming at V came to 11 bases and at J to 11 bases, leaving 14 bases not matched to a gene. The germline V gene has CDR1 MNHNS and CDR2 SASEGT. CDR3 length equals 14 residues. CDR3 nucleotide sequence: TGTGCCGCCGATAGCGGGACAGGGGGTAATTCCATATATTTT. Protein product: CAADSGTGGNSIYF.

Here the CDR3 reads CAICPEGTGELFF. Here the CDR3 DNA reads TGTGCCATCTGTCCGGAGGGCACCGGGGAGCTGTTTTTT. The V call is TRBV10-3, the J call TRBJ2-2, with D maybe TRBD2 (6 bases). The germline V gene has CDR1 ENHRY and CDR2 SYGVKD. CDR3 length: 13 amino acids. With 8 bases removed from V and 4 bases from J, the gap between germline ends came to 11 bases.

The chain is built from TRBV7-2 and TRBJ2-7; weak D call: TRBD2 (6 bases). Germline CDR1 reads SGHTA; CDR2 reads FQGNSA. This CDR3 contains 15 residues. V was trimmed by 5 bases and J by 3 bases, leaving 17 bases between them. The CDR3 protein is CASSRGRSTVYEQYF. CDR3 nucleotide sequence: TGTGCCAGCAGCCGGGGGAGATCAACGGTCTACGAGCAGTACTTC.

This chain links TRBV5-5 with TRBJ2-7, with 7 bases that match TRBD1. Per germline, CDR1 SGHKS and CDR2 YYEKEE (reference sequence). CDR3 length equals 17 residues. Trimming removed 5 bases from V and 2 bases from J; junction bases left unmatched: 16. CDR3: CASRYEFGRQGTYEQYF. The CDR3 coding sequence is TGTGCCAGCAGGTACGAATTTGGTCGACAGGGAACCTACGAGCAGTACTTC. The full variable domain, completed using reference TRBV5-5 and TRBJ2-7, is DAGVTQSPTHLIKTRGQQVTLRCSPISGHKSVSWYQQVLGQGPQFIFQYYEKEERGRGNFPDRFSARQFPNYSSELNVNALLLGDSALYLCASRYEFGRQGTYEQYFGPGTRLTVT.

This clone was seen only once. Other nucleotide sequences from this sample produce the same CDR3. The chain employs TRBV27 and TRBJ2-7; maybe TRBD1 (6 bases). CDR3 size: 14 residues. Germline V gene data show CDR1 as MNHEY and CDR2 as SMNVEV (reference sequence). Trimming left V 3 bases short and J 1 base short, with 10 bases between. CDR3 bases: TGTGCCAGCAGTTTTGGGCAGGGGTCCTACGAGCAGTACTTC. Protein product: CASSFGQGSYEQYF.

DNA for the CDR3: TGTGCCAGCAGCTTAATCCCTAGTACGAATGAGCAGTTCTTC. It encodes CASSLIPSTNEQFF. The rearrangement uses TRBV7-2 and TRBJ2-1; D not certain. The CDR3 contains 14 residues. Germline V gives CDR1 SGHTA, CDR2 FQGNSA. The V end lost 2 bases, the J end lost 7 bases, and 12 bases lay between the germline ends.

The V call is TRBV5-1, the J call TRBJ2-4; 12 nucleotides match TRBD2. J gave up 8 bases and V 0 bases, and 9 bases lay outside the gene matches. Germline CDR1 SGHRS, CDR2 YFSETQ. CDR3 size: 17 residues. Here the CDR3 DNA reads TGCGCCAGCAGCTTGGAGGCTAGCGGGAGGGCCGGGGACATTCAGTACTTC. This gives the protein CASSLEASGRAGDIQYF. Supplemented by reference TRBV5-1 and TRBJ2-4, the full variable domain reads KAGVTQTPRYLIKTRGQQVTLSCSPISGHRSVSWYQQTPGQGLQFLFEYFSETQRNKGNFPGRFSGRQFSNSRSEMNVSTLELGDSALYLCASSLEASGRAGDIQYFGAGTRLSVL.

The rearrangement joins TRBV19 to TRBJ2-7; perhaps TRBD2 as D (5 bases). V dropped 2 bases and J dropped 5 bases, with 10 bases sitting between them. This CDR3 comprises 13 residues. From germline, CDR1 is LNHDA and CDR2 SQIVND (reference sequence). This CDR3 is CASSIIAGHEQYF. CDR3 bases: TGTGCCAGTAGTATAATCGCGGGTCACGAGCAGTACTTC.

J is TRBJ1-2 and V is TRBV28, with D perhaps TRBD1 (5 bases). Trimming stripped 6 bases from V and 5 bases from J, with 19 bases between. CDR3 length equals 15 residues. In germline, CDR1 is MDHEN, CDR2 SYDVKM. CDR3 coding DNA: TGTGCCAGCAGCCTCGGACAACCCCAAGAGTATGGCTACACCTTC. Its translation is CASSLGQPQEYGYTF.

The chain is built from TRBV10-3 and TRBJ1-2; TRBD1 aligns across 7 bases. Germline V lookup: CDR1 ENHRY, CDR2 SYGVKD. CDR3 length equals 17 residues. V gave up 0 bases and J gave up 6 bases; unmatched junction bases: 13. The CDR3 DNA sequence: TGTGCCATCAGTGAGTCGGGGAGAAGAACAGGGGACGATGGCTACACCTTC. This codes for CAISESGRRTGDDGYTF.

The rearrangement links TRBV30 to TRBJ1-4; a weak D match, TRBD1 (5 bases). Germline V gene sequence: CDR1 GTSNPN, CDR2 SVGIG (reference sequence). The CDR3 has 14 residues. V was pared by 7 bases and J by 1 base, with 13 bases between. CDR3 sequence: CAYRTRGTNEKLFF. CDR3 DNA: TGTGCCTACAGGACCCGGGGAACTAATGAAAAACTGTTTTTT.

The chain is built from TRBV7-2 and TRBJ1-2; D perhaps matches TRBD1 (6 bases). Germline values: CDR1 SGHTA, CDR2 FQGNSA. The V end lost 6 bases, the J end lost 4 bases, and 12 bases lay between the germline ends. This CDR3 comprises 13 residues. For the CDR3, the DNA is TGTGCCAGCAGTCAGGGAGGGGGCTATGGCTACACCTTC. This encodes CASSQGGGYGYTF.

In the case of this clone: Other DNA sequences in the same sample also yield this CDR3. The chain employs TRBV11-2 and TRBJ2-3, with unresolved D. V was pared by 0 bases and J by 2 bases, with 3 bases between. The CDR3 loop spans 13 amino acids. In germline, CDR1 is SGHAT, CDR2 FQNNGV. The CDR3 is CASSLDPTDTQYF. As DNA, the CDR3 is TGTGCCAGCAGCTTAGACCCCACAGATACGCAGTATTTT.

The CDR3 is CASSPVQGGGYNEQFF. CDR3 bases: TGTGCCAGCTCACCAGTACAGGGAGGGGGATACAATGAGCAGTTCTTC. V usage is TRBV18 and J usage is TRBJ2-1, with a possible D match to TRBD2 (7 bases). V dropped 2 bases and J dropped 4 bases, with 15 bases sitting between them. CDR1 and CDR2 from the germline V gene are KGHSH and LQKENI. The CDR3 has 16 residues.

The chain carries TRBV29-1 and TRBJ2-1, with 8 positions matching TRBD1. Germline V CDR1 and CDR2: SQVTM, ANQGSEA. The CDR3 covers 14 residues. J gave up 2 bases and V 4 bases, and 4 bases lay outside the gene matches. CDR3 loop: CSVVFRGPYNEQFF. The CDR3 bases are TGCAGCGTTGTTTTCAGGGGGCCCTACAATGAGCAGTTCTTC.

A single count supports this clone. The rearrangement links TRBV7-9 to TRBJ1-6, with D perhaps matching TRBD1 (6 bases). This CDR3 spans 14 amino acids. Germline lookup yields CDR1 SEHNR and CDR2 FQNEAQ (reference sequence). Trimming took off 4 bases at V and 8 bases at J, with 12 bases between the two ends. The CDR3 protein is CASSSPGAYSPLHF. In DNA form, the CDR3 reads TGTGCCAGCAGCTCTCCGGGGGCCTATTCACCCCTCCACTTT.

The chain carries TRBV15 and TRBJ2-2; 7 nucleotides match TRBD1. CDR1 and CDR2 (germline): LNHNV, YYDKDF (reference sequence). The V and J ends lost 7 bases and 3 bases, in that order; junction bases with no gene match: 2. The CDR3 runs 13 residues. The DNA for the CDR3 is TGTGCCACCACAGGGGGTTACACCGGGGAGCTGTTTTTT. Its protein is CATTGGYTGELFF. The full variable domain, its missing parts supplied by reference TRBV15 and TRBJ2-2, is DAMVIQNPRYQVTQFGKPVTLSCSQTLNHNVMYWYQQKSSQAPKLLFHYYDKDFNNEADTPDNFQSRRPNTSFCFLDIRSPGLGDTAMYLCATTGGYTGELFFGEGSRLTVL.

The chain recombines TRBV11-2 with TRBJ2-1, with 9 positions matching TRBD2. Losses at the gene ends were 5 bases for V and 6 bases for J; bases not matched to a gene: 11. The CDR3 sequence is 16 residues long. Germline lookup yields CDR1 SGHAT and CDR2 FQNNGV. CDR3 region: CASSRPLAGELNEQFF. In DNA, the CDR3 is TGTGCCAGCAGCCGGCCGTTAGCGGGAGAGCTCAATGAGCAGTTCTTC.

CDR3 nucleotides: TGCGCCAGCAGCTTGGTTGTCGGCCCCGGTCGCACAGATACGCAGTATTTT. Translating gives CASSLVVGPGRTDTQYF. The chain carries TRBV5-1 and TRBJ2-3; D gene ambiguous. The CDR3 has 17 amino acids. The V and J ends lost 0 bases and 1 base respectively, with 15 bases between them. CDR1 SGHRS and CDR2 YFSETQ come from the germline V gene. The full variable domain, completed using reference TRBV5-1 and TRBJ2-3, is KAGVTQTPRYLIKTRGQQVTLSCSPISGHRSVSWYQQTPGQGLQFLFEYFSETQRNKGNFPGRFSGRQFSNSRSEMNVSTLELGDSALYLCASSLVVGPGRTDTQYFGPGTRLTVL.

This clone was recorded only once. The genes are TRBV7-2 and TRBJ2-7, with 9 nucleotides matching TRBD2. Germline-derived CDR1 and CDR2 are SGHTA and FQGNSA. V trimming: 5 bases; J trimming: 5 bases; junction bases outside the gene matches: 10. The CDR3 totals 15 residues. The CDR3 sequence is CASSEGRIAGDEQYF. DNA of the CDR3: TGTGCCAGCAGCGAAGGTCGGATAGCGGGAGACGAGCAGTACTTC. Filled out from reference TRBV7-2 and TRBJ2-7, the complete variable domain reads GAGVSQSPSNKVTEKGKDVELRCDPISGHTALYWYRQSLGQGLEFLIYFQGNSAPDKSGLPSDRFSAERTGGSVSTLTIQRTQQEDSAVYLCASSEGRIAGDEQYFGPGTRLTVT.

This chain connects TRBV19 to TRBJ1-5; tentative D call: TRBD1 (6 bases). Germline CDR1 is LNHDA and CDR2 is SQIVND (reference sequence). V gave up 5 bases and J gave up 4 bases, with 12 bases separating them. This CDR3 is 14 amino acids long. CDR3 amino acids: CASSPGQRNQPQHF. Here the CDR3 DNA reads TGTGCCAGTAGTCCAGGACAGCGGAATCAGCCCCAGCATTTT.